The 10 T cell receptor beta chains presented below share a single source sample, sequenced in a study of Tregs in tolerant kidney transplant recipients. Generated by immunoSEQ multiplex PCR, the TCRdb table keeps only in-frame clones and is missing some. The sample carries about 94,000 clones, 93% recorded once. The source was CD4+ T cells from blood, collected before the transplant. All receptors come from a human donor who received a combined kidney and bone marrow transplant.

The chain recombines TRBV6-5 with TRBJ1-1; TRBD1 is a possible D gene (5 bases). The ends were cut back, 0 bases at V and 5 bases at J, with 10 bases in the middle. Germline CDR1 reads MNHEY; CDR2 reads SVGAGI. CDR3 length: 14 amino acids. The CDR3 DNA is TGTGCCAGCAGTTACTCGAGCAGGGTTACTGAAGCTTTCTTT. Translation gives CASSYSSRVTEAFF.

CDR3 loop: CASSRRAEEETQYF. The CDR3 nucleotides are TGCGCCAGCAGCCGACGAGCGGAGGAAGAGACCCAGTACTTC. The genes are TRBV5-1 and TRBJ2-5; weak D call: TRBD2 (5 bases). The V and J ends lost 4 bases and 3 bases respectively, with 13 bases between them. The CDR3 spans 14 residues. In germline, CDR1 is SGHRS, CDR2 YFSETQ.

The chain is built from TRBV25-1 and TRBJ1-4, with a tentative D call TRBD1 (5 bases). The V and J ends lost 6 bases and 8 bases respectively, with 16 bases between them. Germline-derived CDR1 and CDR2 are MGHDK and SYGVNS. The CDR3 is 14 residues long. The CDR3 region has the DNA TGTGCCAGCAGCCCCGCAGGGCGTCAGGAAAAACTGTTTTTT. Amino acid sequence: CASSPAGRQEKLFF.

This clone was observed once. V gene TRBV11-3 combines with J gene TRBJ2-1; perhaps TRBD2 as D (6 bases). Per the germline V gene, CDR1 is SGHNT and CDR2 is YENEEA. V gave up 3 bases and J gave up 8 bases, with 17 bases separating them. The CDR3 sequence is 15 residues long. CDR3 sequence (DNA): TGTGCCAGCAGCTTTTTATCGGGAGCAGTTTATGAGCAGTTCTTC. Translated, it gives CASSFLSGAVYEQFF.

The chain recombines TRBV18 with TRBJ2-3; D gene ambiguous. The CDR3 runs to 16 residues. Between the trimmed V and J ends, which lost 5 bases and 2 bases, there was a span of 17 bases. Germline CDR1 KGHSH, CDR2 LQKENI. The CDR3 protein is CASSITQPTTTDTQYF. The CDR3 DNA is TGTGCCAGCTCAATTACGCAACCTACCACCACAGATACGCAGTATTTT.

The CDR3, as DNA: TGTGCCAGCAGAGACAGGGGGTTCTTGACCCAGTACTTC. Translated, it gives CASRDRGFLTQYF. V usage is TRBV2 and J usage is TRBJ2-5; 9 positions agree with TRBD1. CDR3 length: 13 amino acids. Trimming removed 6 bases from V and 7 bases from J; junction bases left unmatched: 6. CDR1 is SNHLY and CDR2 is FYNNEI in the germline V gene.

This chain joins TRBV18 and TRBJ1-4; D might be TRBD1 (6 bases). The CDR3 runs 14 residues. Germline CDR1 reads KGHSH; CDR2 reads LQKENI. V lost 3 bases, J lost 8 bases, and 13 bases lay in between. This CDR3 is CASSPWGRGEKLFF. The CDR3 DNA sequence: TGTGCCAGCTCACCTTGGGGCAGGGGCGAAAAACTGTTTTTT.

The chain carries TRBV29-1 and TRBJ2-3; 10 nucleotides align to TRBD1. V was pared by 2 bases and J by 2 bases, with 10 bases of the junction left unmatched. The CDR3 contains 17 residues. From germline, CDR1 is SQVTM and CDR2 ANQGSEA. The CDR3 nucleotides read TGCAGCGTTGAAAATGTCTTGGGACAGGGGATCACAGATACGCAGTATTTT. Protein: CSVENVLGQGITDTQYF.

The chain recombines TRBV7-3 with TRBJ2-2; TRBD2 is a possible D gene (6 bases). The germline CDR1 and CDR2 sequences are SGHTA and FQGTGA. Between the trimmed V and J ends, which lost 5 bases and 1 base, there was a span of 14 bases. The CDR3 loop spans 16 amino acids. DNA for the CDR3: TGTGCCAGCAGCCCCCATTTTAGCGGGAACACCGGGGAGCTGTTTTTT. Translated: CASSPHFSGNTGELFF.

The rearrangement uses TRBV19 and TRBJ2-1; no definite D call. This CDR3 spans 15 amino acids. Germline V gene lookup returns CDR1 LNHDA and CDR2 SQIVND (reference sequence). V gave up 7 bases and J gave up 0 bases, with 13 bases separating them. This CDR3 is CASNPRSSSYNEQFF. The CDR3 DNA follows: TGTGCCAGTAACCCGAGAAGTAGCTCCTACAATGAGCAGTTCTTC.